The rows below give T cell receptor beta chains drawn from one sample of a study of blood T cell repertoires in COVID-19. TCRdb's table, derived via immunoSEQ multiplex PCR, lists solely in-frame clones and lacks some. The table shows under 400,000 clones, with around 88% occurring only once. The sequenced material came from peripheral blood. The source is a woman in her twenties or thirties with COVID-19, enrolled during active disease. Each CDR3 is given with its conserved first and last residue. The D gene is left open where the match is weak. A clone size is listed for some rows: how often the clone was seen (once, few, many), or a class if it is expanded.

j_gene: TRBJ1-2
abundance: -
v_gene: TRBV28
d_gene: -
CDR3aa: CASLLSGGRGSSGYTF
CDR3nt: TGTGCCAGCCTCTTATCCGGGGGGAGGGGTTCCAGTGGCTACACCTTC

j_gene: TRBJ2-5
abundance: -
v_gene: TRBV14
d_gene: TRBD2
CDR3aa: CASSLPSQRGYGTQYF
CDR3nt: TGTGCCAGCAGCCTCCCTTCTCAGCGGGGGTACGGGACCCAGTACTTC

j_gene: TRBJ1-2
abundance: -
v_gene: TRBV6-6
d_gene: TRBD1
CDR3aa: CASSGDRANYGYTF
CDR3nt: TGTGCCAGCAGTGGGGACAGGGCTAACTATGGCTACACCTTC

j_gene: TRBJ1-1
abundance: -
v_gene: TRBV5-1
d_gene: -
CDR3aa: CASRRQPNTEAFF
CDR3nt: TGCGCCAGCAGGCGACAGCCGAACACTGAAGCTTTCTTT

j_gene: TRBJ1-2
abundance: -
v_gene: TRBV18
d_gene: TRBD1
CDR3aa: CASSPSGTVNYGYTF
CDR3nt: TGTGCCAGCTCACCGTCCGGGACAGTGAACTATGGCTACACCTTC

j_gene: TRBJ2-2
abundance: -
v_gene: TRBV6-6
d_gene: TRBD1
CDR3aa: CASRPWTGATGELFF
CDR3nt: TGTGCCAGCAGGCCTTGGACAGGGGCCACCGGGGAGCTGTTTTTT

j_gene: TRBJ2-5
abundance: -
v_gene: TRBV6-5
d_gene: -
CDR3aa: CASRQEETQYF
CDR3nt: TGTGCCAGCAGACAAGAAGAGACCCAGTACTTC

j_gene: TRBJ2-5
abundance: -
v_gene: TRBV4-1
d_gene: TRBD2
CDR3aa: CASSHTGTKLGETQYF
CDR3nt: TGCGCCAGCAGCCACACCGGGACTAAGCTGGGAGAGACCCAGTACTTC

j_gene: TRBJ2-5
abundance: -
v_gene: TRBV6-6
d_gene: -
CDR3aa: CASSHVGARETQYF
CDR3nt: TGTGCCAGCAGCCACGTGGGGGCGCGGGAGACCCAGTACTTC

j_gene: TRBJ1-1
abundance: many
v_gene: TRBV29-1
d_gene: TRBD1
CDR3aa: CSVRQGWTEAFF
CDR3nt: TGCAGCGTCCGACAGGGGTGGACTGAAGCTTTCTTT

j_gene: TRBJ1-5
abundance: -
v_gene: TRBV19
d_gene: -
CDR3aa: CASIGDPGKPQHF
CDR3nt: TGTGCCAGTATCGGGGATCCTGGTAAGCCCCAGCATTTT

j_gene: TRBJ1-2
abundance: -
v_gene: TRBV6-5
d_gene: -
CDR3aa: CASFPRLLGQYGYTF
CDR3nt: TGTGCCAGTTTTCCTCGCCTCCTTGGACAATATGGCTACACCTTC

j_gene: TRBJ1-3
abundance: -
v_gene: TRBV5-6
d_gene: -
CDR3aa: CASSRSYSGNTIYF
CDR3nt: TGTGCCAGCAGCCGTTCGTACTCTGGAAACACCATATATTTT

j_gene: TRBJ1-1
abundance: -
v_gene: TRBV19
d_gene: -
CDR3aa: CASSISGAEAFF
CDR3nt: TGTGCCAGTAGTATATCAGGGGCTGAAGCTTTCTTT

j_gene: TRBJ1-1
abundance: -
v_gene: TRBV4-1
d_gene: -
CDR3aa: CASSQDGVYDTEAFF
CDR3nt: TGCGCCAGCAGCCAAGACGGGGTATACGACACTGAAGCTTTCTTT

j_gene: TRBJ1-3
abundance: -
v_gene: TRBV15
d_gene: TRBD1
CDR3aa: CATSLGQAGNTIYF
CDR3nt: TGTGCCACCAGCTTAGGACAGGCTGGAAACACCATATATTTT

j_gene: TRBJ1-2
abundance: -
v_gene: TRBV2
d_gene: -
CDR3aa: CASSRDTKYGYTF
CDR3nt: TGTGCCAGCAGCCGGGACACCAAATATGGCTACACCTTC

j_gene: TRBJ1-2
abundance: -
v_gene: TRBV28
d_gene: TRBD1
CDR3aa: CASSFSIPTGTGDGYTF
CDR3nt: TGTGCCAGCAGCTTTAGTATTCCGACCGGGACAGGGGATGGCTACACCTTC

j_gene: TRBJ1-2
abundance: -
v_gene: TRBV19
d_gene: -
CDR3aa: CASSDTGSSNYGYTF
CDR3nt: TGTGCCAGTAGTGATACAGGGTCTTCTAACTATGGCTACACCTTC

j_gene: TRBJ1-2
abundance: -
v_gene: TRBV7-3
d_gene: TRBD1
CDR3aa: CASSPKRGDRSHYGYTF
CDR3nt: TGTGCCAGCAGCCCCAAAAGGGGGGACAGATCCCACTATGGCTACACCTTC

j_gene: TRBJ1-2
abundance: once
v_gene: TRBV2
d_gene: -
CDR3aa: CASSLGVGYGYTF
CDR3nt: TGTGCCAGCAGCCTAGGGGTTGGCTATGGCTACACCTTC

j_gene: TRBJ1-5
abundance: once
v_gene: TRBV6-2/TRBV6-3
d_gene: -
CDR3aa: CASSYSTKHNSNQPQHF
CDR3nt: TGTGCCAGCAGTTACTCGACAAAACACAATAGCAATCAGCCCCAGCATTTT

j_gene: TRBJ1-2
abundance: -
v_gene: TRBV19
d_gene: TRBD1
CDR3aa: CASTGTGYGYTF
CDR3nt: TGTGCCAGTACCGGGACAGGGTATGGCTACACCTTC

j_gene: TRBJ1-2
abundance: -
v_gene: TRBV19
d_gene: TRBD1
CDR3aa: CASSGTDTESWLYGYTF
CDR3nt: TGTGCCAGTAGTGGGACAGACACCGAATCCTGGCTCTATGGCTACACCTTC

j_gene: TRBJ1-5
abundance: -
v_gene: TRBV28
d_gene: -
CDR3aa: CASRLDSNQPQHF
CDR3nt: TGTGCCAGCAGGCTCGACAGTAATCAGCCCCAGCATTTT

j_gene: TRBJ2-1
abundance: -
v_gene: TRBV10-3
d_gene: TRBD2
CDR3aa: CAISELAGGYNEQFF
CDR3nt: TGTGCCATCAGTGAGTTAGCGGGGGGGTACAATGAGCAGTTCTTC

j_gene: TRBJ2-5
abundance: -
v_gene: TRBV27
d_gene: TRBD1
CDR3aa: CASSPRTGGLETQYF
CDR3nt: TGTGCCAGCAGTCCCCGGACAGGGGGCTTAGAGACCCAGTACTTC

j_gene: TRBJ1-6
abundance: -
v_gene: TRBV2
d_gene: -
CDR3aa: CAAPGNRDSPLHF
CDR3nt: TGTGCCGCCCCGGGGAACAGGGATTCACCCCTCCACTTT

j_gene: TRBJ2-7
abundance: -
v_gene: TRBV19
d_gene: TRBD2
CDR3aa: CASSALPGGTSGDSYEQYF
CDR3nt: TGTGCCAGTAGTGCGTTACCAGGGGGCACTAGCGGGGACTCCTACGAGCAGTACTTC

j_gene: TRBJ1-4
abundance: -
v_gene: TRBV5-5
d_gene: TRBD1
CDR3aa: CASSSRDRGDEKLFF
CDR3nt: TGTGCCAGCAGCTCACGGGACAGGGGGGATGAAAAACTGTTTTTT

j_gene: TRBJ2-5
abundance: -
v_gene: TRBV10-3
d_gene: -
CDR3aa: CAIEAGQETQYF
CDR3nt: TGTGCCATCGAGGCGGGGCAAGAGACCCAGTACTTC

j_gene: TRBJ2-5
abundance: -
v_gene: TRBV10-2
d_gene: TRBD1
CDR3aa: CASSAGQGQETQYF
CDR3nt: TGCGCCAGCAGTGCGGGACAGGGGCAAGAGACCCAGTACTTC

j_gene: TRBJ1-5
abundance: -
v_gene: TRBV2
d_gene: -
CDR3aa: CASGRSGVNSNQPQHF
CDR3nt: TGTGCCAGCGGTCGTTCGGGGGTTAATAGCAATCAGCCCCAGCATTTT

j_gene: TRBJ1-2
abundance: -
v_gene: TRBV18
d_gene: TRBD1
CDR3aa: CASSPSSGTGYGYTF
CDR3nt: TGTGCCAGCTCACCCTCATCCGGGACAGGGTACGGCTACACCTTC

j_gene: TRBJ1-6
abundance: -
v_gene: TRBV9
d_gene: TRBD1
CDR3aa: CASSAGQGAYNSPLHF
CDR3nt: TGTGCCAGCAGCGCAGGACAGGGGGCTTATAATTCACCCCTCCACTTT

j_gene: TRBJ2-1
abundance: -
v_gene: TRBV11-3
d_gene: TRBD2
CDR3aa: CASSLRLAVDNEQFF
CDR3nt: TGTGCCAGCAGCTTAAGACTAGCGGTTGACAATGAGCAGTTCTTC

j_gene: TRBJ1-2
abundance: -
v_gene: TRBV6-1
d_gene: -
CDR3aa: CASSEQGVGYGYTF
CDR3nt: TGTGCCAGCAGTGAACAAGGGGTTGGGTATGGCTACACCTTC

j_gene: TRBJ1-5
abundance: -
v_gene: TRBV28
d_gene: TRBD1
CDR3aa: CASSLTRQGHQPQHF
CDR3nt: TGTGCCAGCAGTTTAACGCGACAGGGGCATCAGCCCCAGCATTTT

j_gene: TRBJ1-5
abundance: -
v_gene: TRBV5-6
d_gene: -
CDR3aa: CASSRRGGHQPQHF
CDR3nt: TGTGCCAGCAGCCGCCGCGGGGGCCATCAGCCCCAGCATTTT

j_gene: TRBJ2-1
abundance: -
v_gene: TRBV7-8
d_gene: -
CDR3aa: CASNGFGEQFF
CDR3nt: TGTGCCAGCAACGGGTTTGGTGAGCAGTTCTTC

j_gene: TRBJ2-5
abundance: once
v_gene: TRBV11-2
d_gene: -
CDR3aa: CASSLDLRWTQYF
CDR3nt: TGTGCCAGCAGCTTAGATCTGAGGTGGACCCAGTACTTC

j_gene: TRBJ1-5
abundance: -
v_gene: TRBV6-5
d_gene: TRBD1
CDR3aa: CASTSGQGRRQPQHF
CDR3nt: TGTGCCAGCACCTCGGGACAGGGGCGAAGGCAGCCCCAGCATTTT

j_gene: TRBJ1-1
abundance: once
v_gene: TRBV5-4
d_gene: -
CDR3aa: CASSLVVGAMNTEAFF
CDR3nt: TGTGCCAGCAGCTTGGTTGTAGGGGCCATGAACACTGAAGCTTTCTTT

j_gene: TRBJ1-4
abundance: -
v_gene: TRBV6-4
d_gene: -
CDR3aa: CASSDSKPDSNNEKLFF
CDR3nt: TGTGCCAGCAGTGACTCGAAACCGGACAGCAATAATGAAAAACTGTTTTTT

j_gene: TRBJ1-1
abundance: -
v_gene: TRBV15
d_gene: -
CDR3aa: CATSAGVSTEAFF
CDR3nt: TGTGCCACCAGTGCAGGGGTTAGCACTGAAGCTTTCTTT

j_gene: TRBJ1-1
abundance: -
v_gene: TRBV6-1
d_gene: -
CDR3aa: CASSELTFRTARPGTTEAFF
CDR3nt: TGTGCCAGCAGTGAACTAACATTTAGGACAGCTCGTCCAGGGACCACTGAAGCTTTCTTT

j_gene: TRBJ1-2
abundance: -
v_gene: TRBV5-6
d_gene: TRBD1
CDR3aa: CASSLGGQGLGYTF
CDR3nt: TGTGCCAGCAGCTTGGGGGGACAGGGGCTTGGCTACACCTTC

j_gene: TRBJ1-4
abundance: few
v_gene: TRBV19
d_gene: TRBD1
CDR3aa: CASSTGTGGLFF
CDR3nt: TGTGCCAGTAGCACCGGGACAGGTGGACTGTTTTTT

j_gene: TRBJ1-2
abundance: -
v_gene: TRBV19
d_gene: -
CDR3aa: CASTPGRGAIGYTF
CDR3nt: TGTGCCAGTACCCCAGGTCGGGGGGCGATTGGCTACACCTTC

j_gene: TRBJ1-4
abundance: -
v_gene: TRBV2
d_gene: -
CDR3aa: CASSGITRGEKLFF
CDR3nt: TGTGCCAGCAGTGGCATCACAAGGGGTGAAAAACTGTTTTTT

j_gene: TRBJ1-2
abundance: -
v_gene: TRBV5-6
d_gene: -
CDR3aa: CASSLSTAFYGYTF
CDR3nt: TGTGCCAGCAGCTTGTCGACAGCCTTTTATGGCTACACCTTC

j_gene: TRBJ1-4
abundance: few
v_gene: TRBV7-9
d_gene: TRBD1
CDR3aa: CASSLGGRSGTGTLKLFF
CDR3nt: TGTGCCAGCAGCTTAGGTGGTCGCTCGGGGACAGGGACTCTTAAACTGTTTTTT

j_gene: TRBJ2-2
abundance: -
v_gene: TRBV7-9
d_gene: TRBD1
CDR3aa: CATSGQGHTGELFF
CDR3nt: TGTGCCACTTCGGGACAGGGACACACCGGGGAGCTGTTTTTT

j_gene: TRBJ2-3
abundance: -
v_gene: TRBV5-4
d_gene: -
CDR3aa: CASSLDTSTDTQYF
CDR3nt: TGTGCCAGCAGCTTGGATACTAGCACAGATACGCAGTATTTT

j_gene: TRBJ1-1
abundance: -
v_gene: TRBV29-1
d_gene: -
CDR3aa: CSVEGAGPRDTEAFF
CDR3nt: TGCAGCGTTGAAGGGGCTGGGCCGAGGGACACTGAAGCTTTCTTT

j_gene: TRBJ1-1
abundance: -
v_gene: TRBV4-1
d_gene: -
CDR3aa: CASSPSQGAQAFF
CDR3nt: TGCGCCAGCAGCCCTTCACAGGGTGCCCAAGCTTTCTTT

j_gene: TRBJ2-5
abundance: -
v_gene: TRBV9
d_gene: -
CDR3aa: CASSVRRGPQETQYF
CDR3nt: TGTGCCAGCAGCGTAAGGCGGGGGCCTCAAGAGACCCAGTACTTC

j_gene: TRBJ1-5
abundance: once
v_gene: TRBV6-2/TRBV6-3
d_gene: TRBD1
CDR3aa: CASSTRTGRLQPQHF
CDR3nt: TGTGCCAGCAGTACTCGGACAGGGAGGCTTCAGCCCCAGCATTTT

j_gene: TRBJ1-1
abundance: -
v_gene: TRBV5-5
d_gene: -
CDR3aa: CASNLGWRNTEAFF
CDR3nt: TGTGCCAGCAACCTCGGGTGGAGGAACACTGAAGCTTTCTTT